The 19 T cell receptor beta chains presented below share a single source sample, sequenced in a study of blood T cell repertoires in COVID-19. TCRdb's table, derived via immunoSEQ multiplex PCR, lists solely in-frame clones and lacks some. In the table there are around 78,000 clones, over 75% of which are singletons. What was sequenced was peripheral blood. These receptors originate from a human donor in a cohort sampled during active COVID-19.

The chain recombines TRBV5-1 with TRBJ2-4, with TRBD1 as a possible D gene (6 bases). The CDR3 totals 15 residues. V was shortened by 7 bases and J by 0 bases, with 14 bases between the two germline ends. Germline values: CDR1 SGHRS, CDR2 YFSETQ. The chain's CDR3 is CASSQGYQAKNIQYF. The CDR3, as DNA: TGCGCCAGCTCTCAGGGGTATCAAGCCAAAAACATTCAGTACTTC. Together with reference TRBV5-1 and TRBJ2-4, the CDR3 gives the full variable domain: KAGVTQTPRYLIKTRGQQVTLSCSPISGHRSVSWYQQTPGQGLQFLFEYFSETQRNKGNFPGRFSGRQFSNSRSEMNVSTLELGDSALYLCASSQGYQAKNIQYFGAGTRLSVL.

Comments on this clone: Other nucleotide sequences in the sample specify the same CDR3. The rearrangement uses TRBV7-9 and TRBJ2-7; TRBD2 matches at 7 bases. Germline trimming cut 0 bases from V and 4 bases from J; bases unmatched to any gene: 3. The CDR3 is made up of 14 amino acids. Germline V gene sequence: CDR1 SEHNR, CDR2 FQNEAQ (reference sequence). The CDR3 DNA reads as TGTGCCAGCAGCTTAGCGGGAGGGCCATACGAGCAGTACTTC. Its protein is CASSLAGGPYEQYF.

V gene TRBV7-9 combines with J gene TRBJ2-2; D is undetermined. V lost 0 bases and J lost 5, with 7 bases in between. Per the germline V gene, CDR1 is SEHNR and CDR2 is FQNEAQ (reference sequence). This CDR3 has 14 amino acids. The CDR3 nucleotides are TGTGCCAGCAGCTTAGCTCACTGGACCGGGGAGCTGTTTTTT. This sequence encodes CASSLAHWTGELFF.

The rearrangement links TRBV6-2 or TRBV6-3 to TRBJ2-1; 10 bases are shared with TRBD2. The length of the CDR3 is 17 residues. V lost 2 bases to trimming and J lost 6 bases; unmatched junction nucleotides: 10. Per the germline V gene, CDR1 is MNHEY and CDR2 is SVGEGT. CDR3 amino acids: CASSYPRAGGQSNEQFF. CDR3 bases: TGTGCCAGCAGTTACCCTAGAGCGGGGGGGCAATCCAATGAGCAGTTCTTC.

This clone was observed a single time. V gene TRBV29-1 combines with J gene TRBJ2-7, with 9 positions matching TRBD2. CDR1 is SQVTM, CDR2 ANQGSEA, per germline. The CDR3 length is 13 residues. With 6 bases clipped from V and 5 bases from J, the junction kept 8 bases outside the gene matches. The CDR3 loop reads CSVSAGGFNEQYF. The CDR3, as DNA: TGCAGCGTATCTGCGGGAGGGTTTAACGAGCAGTACTTC.

The V gene is TRBV9, the J gene TRBJ1-3; unclear D gene. The CDR3 is 16 residues long. CDR1 SGDLS and CDR2 YYNGEE come from the germline V gene. V shed 0 bases and J shed 0 bases, with 10 bases lying between them. CDR3 region: CASSVAHTFSGNTIYF. CDR3 sequence (DNA): TGTGCCAGCAGCGTAGCCCACACATTCTCTGGAAACACCATATATTTT.

This clone appeared once. The chain carries TRBV28 and TRBJ1-6, with 9 bases lining up with TRBD1. The trim removed 6 bases at V and 9 bases at J, leaving 9 bases unmatched. CDR3 length: 15 amino acids. The V gene's germline CDR1 is MDHEN and CDR2 SYDVKM. CDR3 DNA: TGTGCCAGCAGGCCGGGACAGGGAAGCGGTTCACCCCTCCACTTT. Translating gives CASRPGQGSGSPLHF.

This chain connects TRBV27 to TRBJ1-5; TRBD1 is a possible D gene (6 bases). V was cut by 8 bases and J by 1 base, with 12 bases left in between. Germline V gene data show CDR1 as MNHEY and CDR2 as SMNVEV (reference sequence). This CDR3 region has 14 residues. This CDR3 reads CASGLDRSNQPQHF. The CDR3 nucleotides are TGTGCCAGCGGTCTAGACAGGAGCAATCAGCCCCAGCATTTT.

This rearrangement joins TRBV5-4 to TRBJ2-1; 10 positions match TRBD2. There are 15 residues in the CDR3. Per the germline V gene, CDR1 is SGHNT and CDR2 is YYREEE (reference sequence). The V and J ends lost 9 bases and 0 bases, in that order; junction bases with no gene match: 6. CDR3 residues: CATKAGGSSYNEQFF. CDR3 DNA: TGTGCCACCAAAGCGGGGGGGTCCTCCTACAATGAGCAGTTCTTC.

CDR3 sequence: CASSSGTYEQYF. For the CDR3, the DNA is TGTGCCAGCAGTTCCGGGACCTACGAGCAGTACTTC. The chain has TRBV6-2 or TRBV6-3 and TRBJ2-7; possible D gene TRBD2, 5 bases. Trimming stripped 4 bases from V and 2 bases from J, with 6 bases between. The CDR3 length is 12 residues. From germline, CDR1 is MNHEY and CDR2 SVGEGT.

The count of this clone is one. The CDR3 DNA is TGCGCCAGCAGAACAGGGACAGGGGTTGCAGCGCCATCGGGGGAGCAGTACTTC. It translates to CASRTGTGVAAPSGEQYF. The V and J genes are TRBV23-1 and TRBJ2-7, with 10 bases lining up with TRBD1. TRBV23-1 is known as an ORF, though its function is uncertain. J was trimmed by 7 bases and V by 6 bases; bases with no gene match: 21. This CDR3 is 18 amino acids long.

This chain uses TRBV7-3 with TRBJ2-3, with D unresolved. CDR1 is SGHTA, CDR2 FQGTGA, per germline. The CDR3 runs to 13 residues. The ends were cut back, 5 bases at V and 3 bases at J, with 9 bases in the middle. This CDR3 reads CASSPAGTDTQYF. The CDR3 DNA reads TGTGCCAGCAGCCCAGCCGGGACAGATACGCAGTATTTT.

The chain recombines TRBV2 with TRBJ1-6; no clear D. Germline CDR1 reads SNHLY; CDR2 reads FYNNEI. Trimming cost V 8 bases and J 0 bases, with 5 bases left between them. The CDR3 is 13 amino acids. CDR3: CASSYSYNSPLHF. As DNA, the CDR3 is TGTGCCAGCTCTTACTCCTATAATTCACCCCTCCACTTT.

The count of this clone is one. The chain links TRBV5-1 to TRBJ1-6, with D hard to call. The CDR3 sequence is 16 residues long. Germline CDR1 and CDR2: SGHRS and YFSETQ. Trimming removed 0 bases at V and 6 bases at J, with 13 bases between. Here the CDR3 reads CASSLEGSGSNSPLHF. The CDR3 nucleotides read TGCGCCAGCAGCTTGGAAGGGTCGGGGAGTAATTCACCCCTCCACTTT.

The rearrangement joins TRBV7-2 to TRBJ2-1; TRBD2 matches at 10 bases. This CDR3 comprises 17 residues. With V trimmed by 5 bases and J by 3 bases, 10 bases remained unmatched. CDR1 and CDR2 from the germline V gene are SGHTA and FQGNSA. DNA for the CDR3: TGTGCCAGCAGCCCCCGTAGGCTAGCGGGAGTCTACAATGAGCAGTTCTTC. Residues: CASSPRRLAGVYNEQFF.

J is TRBJ2-2 and V is TRBV2; no clear D gene. V lost 5 bases and J 2 bases, leaving 9 bases between the germline ends. The CDR3 contains 14 residues. The germline CDR1 and CDR2 sequences are SNHLY and FYNNEI. The CDR3 sequence: CASSIVLNTGELFF. In DNA form, the CDR3 reads TGTGCCAGCAGTATAGTCTTAAACACCGGGGAGCTGTTTTTT.

There are a few counts of this clone. V usage is TRBV19 and J usage is TRBJ2-7; maybe TRBD2 (7 bases). Germline CDR1 LNHDA, CDR2 SQIVND (reference sequence). The CDR3 extends over 13 amino acids. Trimming removed 7 bases from V and 6 bases from J, with 16 bases in between. CDR3 sequence (DNA): TGTGCCAGTACCCTTAGTGCGGGGGCCGAGCAGTACTTC. Translating it yields CASTLSAGAEQYF.

The rearrangement links TRBV2 to TRBJ1-2; TRBD1 matches at 8 bases. The CDR3 runs 15 residues. Trimming at V came to 8 bases and at J to 0 bases, leaving 8 bases not matched to a gene. Germline V gene lookup returns CDR1 SNHLY and CDR2 FYNNEI. CDR3 sequence reads: CASGGQGGANYGYTF. CDR3 nucleotides: TGTGCCAGCGGTGGACAGGGTGGGGCTAACTATGGCTACACCTTC.

This chain uses TRBV25-1 with TRBJ2-7, with 12 bases aligning to TRBD2. Germline-derived CDR1 and CDR2 are MGHDK and SYGVNS. The junction had 9 bases not matched to a gene; V was cut back by 8 bases and J by 7 bases. The CDR3 is 14 amino acids. CDR3 amino acids: CASGPSGRAWEQYF. For the CDR3, the DNA is TGTGCCAGCGGACCTAGCGGGAGGGCTTGGGAGCAGTACTTC.